A selection of T cell receptor beta chains follows, all from one sample in a study of T cells in Graves' hyperthyroidism and ophthalmopathy. TCRdb reprocessed the multiplex PCR reads via MiXCR and lists one record per CDR3 protein. The sample holds about 840,000 distinct CDR3 sequences; 38% are singletons and the top ten take 7.5% to 9.5%. Sequencing was carried out using blood. The receptors were sampled from a man aged 18 to 30 with Graves' hyperthyroidism. Both conserved end residues are part of each CDR3. A D gene is named only where the DNA matches it firmly. Some rows have no size entry. The others give once, few or many, or a class for an expanded clone.

D	V	size	J	CDR3	DNA
NA	TRBV29-1	many	TRBJ2-7	CSVEGVRQDPYEQYF	TGCAGCGTTGAAGGTGTGAGGCAGGATCCCTACGAGCAGTACTTC
NA	TRBV6-5	NA	TRBJ2-7	CAISYAGHLGEQYF	TGTGCCATCAGTTACGCAGGGCATCTGGGGGAGCAGTACTTC
NA	TRBV29-1	many	TRBJ2-3	CSVEADNTDTQYF	TGCAGCGTTGAAGCGGACAACACAGATACGCAGTATTTT
NA	TRBV7-9	NA	TRBJ1-2	CASRFSSGNGYTF	TGTGCCAGCAGGTTTAGTTCCGGGAATGGCTACACCTTC
NA	TRBV19	NA	TRBJ1-1	CASSSLTGFGTEAFF	TGTGCCAGCAGTTCACTAACAGGGTTTGGCACTGAAGCTTTCTTT
TRBD1	TRBV2	many	TRBJ2-6	CASSGQGAGANVLTF	TGTGCCAGCAGCGGACAGGGCGCTGGGGCCAACGTCCTGACTTTC
TRBD1	TRBV19	many	TRBJ1-2	CASSISHRGRGYTF	TGTGCCAGTAGTATTTCCCACAGGGGGCGAGGCTACACCTTC
NA	TRBV12-3/TRBV12-4	many	TRBJ1-3	CASSLRRTVSGNTIYF	TGTGCCAGCAGTCTTCGTCGGACCGTCTCTGGAAACACCATATATTTT
NA	TRBV10-3	NA	TRBJ2-7	CASRRGHYEQYF	TGTGCCAGCCGCCGGGGACACTACGAGCAGTACTTC
TRBD1	TRBV7-9	many	TRBJ2-5	CASSPFDRVEETQYF	TGTGCCAGCAGCCCCTTCGACAGGGTAGAAGAGACCCAGTACTTC
TRBD1	TRBV20-1	few	TRBJ1-5	CSAYRDSYNQPQHF	TGCAGTGCCTACAGGGACAGCTACAATCAGCCCCAGCATTTT
TRBD2	TRBV7-2	few	TRBJ2-5	CASSLAGGNWQETQYF	TGTGCCAGCAGCTTAGCGGGGGGGAATTGGCAAGAGACCCAGTACTTC
NA	TRBV12-3/TRBV12-4	many	TRBJ1-4	CASSWGVHEKLFF	TGTGCCAGCAGTTGGGGAGTCCATGAAAAACTGTTTTTT
NA	TRBV20-1	NA	TRBJ1-3	CSAQGPSGNTIYF	TGCAGTGCCCAGGGACCGTCTGGAAACACCATATATTTT
NA	TRBV7-9	NA	TRBJ1-1	CASSYNLPDTEAFF	TGTGCCAGCAGCTACAACCTCCCGGACACTGAAGCTTTCTTT
TRBD1	TRBV19	few	TRBJ1-1	CASRFRTGGTEAFF	TGTGCCAGTAGATTCCGGACAGGGGGCACTGAAGCTTTCTTT
NA	TRBV7-9	many	TRBJ1-5	CASSFGQLQPQHF	TGTGCCAGCAGCTTCGGCCAACTGCAGCCCCAGCATTTT
NA	TRBV7-2	many	TRBJ2-5	CASSLHRQETQYF	TGTGCCAGCAGCTTACACAGGCAAGAGACCCAGTACTTC
NA	TRBV29-1	NA	TRBJ1-2	CSVGDLSRSGDYTF	TGCAGCGTTGGGGATTTATCGCGATCGGGTGACTACACCTTC
NA	TRBV5-1	NA	TRBJ1-4	CASSLNKPTNEKLFF	TGCGCCAGCAGCCTGAATAAACCTACTAATGAAAAACTGTTTTTT
TRBD2	TRBV10-3	NA	TRBJ2-7	CASSMTSGREQYF	TGTGCCAGCAGTATGACTAGCGGGCGGGAGCAGTACTTC
NA	TRBV2	many	TRBJ2-5	CASRRTVGETQYF	TGTGCCAGCAGGAGGACAGTTGGGGAGACCCAGTACTTC
NA	TRBV29-1	NA	TRBJ2-2	CSAEVRESGELFF	TGCAGCGCCGAGGTGCGTGAGAGCGGGGAGCTGTTTTTT
TRBD1	TRBV29-1	NA	TRBJ2-7	CSFGQGTYEQYF	TGCAGTTTCGGACAGGGAACCTACGAGCAGTACTTC
NA	TRBV7-9	many	TRBJ1-1	CASRVRTEAFF	TGTGCCAGCAGGGTTAGGACTGAAGCTTTCTTT
NA	TRBV20-1	NA	TRBJ2-7	CSARDPGGASYEQYF	TGCAGTGCTAGAGATCCCGGGGGAGCTTCCTACGAGCAGTACTTC
NA	TRBV2	few	TRBJ2-1	CASSGYNEQFF	TGTGCCAGCAGTGGGTACAATGAGCAGTTCTTC
NA	TRBV5-4	NA	TRBJ1-5	CASSLGTTQPQHF	TGTGCCAGCAGCTTGGGCACTACTCAGCCCCAGCATTTT
TRBD1	TRBV7-9	NA	TRBJ2-7	CASSTLDRGSSYEQYF	TGTGCCAGCAGCACCCTGGACAGGGGGAGTTCCTACGAGCAGTACTTC
NA	TRBV16	few	TRBJ1-6	CASSQFGRAYNSPLHF	TGTGCCAGCAGCCAATTTGGGAGAGCCTATAATTCACCCCTCCACTTT
TRBD1	TRBV7-6	many	TRBJ2-6	CASSLRGQGDSGANVLTF	TGTGCCAGCAGCTTAAGAGGACAGGGCGACTCTGGGGCCAACGTCCTGACTTTC
TRBD2	TRBV4-2	few	TRBJ2-7	CASSQGLATGDEQYF	TGTGCCAGCAGCCAAGGACTAGCGACGGGGGACGAGCAGTACTTC
NA	TRBV7-2	NA	TRBJ1-6	CASTHHPNSPLHF	TGTGCCAGCACCCATCACCCGAATTCACCCCTCCACTTT
NA	TRBV2	once	TRBJ2-1	CASSELGGKYNEQFF	TGTGCCAGCAGTGAACTAGGGGGGAAATACAATGAGCAGTTCTTC
NA	TRBV20-1	NA	TRBJ2-5	CSASGFQAPGPPETQYF	TGCAGTGCTAGCGGTTTCCAGGCCCCAGGGCCCCCAGAGACCCAGTACTTC
NA	TRBV7-9	few	TRBJ2-5	CASSLVGTAVWAQYF	TGTGCCAGCAGCTTAGTAGGGACCGCTGTTTGGGCCCAGTACTTC
TRBD1	TRBV29-1	NA	TRBJ1-2	CSVEDVLPGDRALGYTF	TGCAGCGTTGAAGATGTGCTACCCGGGGACAGGGCTCTTGGCTACACCTTC
NA	TRBV7-9	NA	TRBJ2-5	CASGTGTQYF	TGTGCCAGCGGCACCGGGACCCAGTACTTC
NA	TRBV4-2	NA	TRBJ2-7	CASSQGGPRLLSSYEQYF	TGTGCCAGCAGCCAAGGCGGACCACGGCTCTTGAGCTCCTACGAGCAGTACTTC
NA	TRBV9	NA	TRBJ1-1	CASSVAGKKGTEAFF	TGTGCCAGCAGCGTAGCGGGGAAAAAGGGCACTGAAGCTTTCTTT
TRBD2	TRBV7-3	NA	TRBJ2-7	CASSPEWGGEQYF	TGTGCCAGCTCACCCGAATGGGGGGGCGAGCAGTACTTC
NA	TRBV7-2	NA	TRBJ1-4	CASSLDGGWETNEKLFF	TGTGCCAGCAGCTTAGATGGAGGTTGGGAGACTAATGAAAAACTGTTTTTT
TRBD2	TRBV2	NA	TRBJ2-7	CASTPSGGGDEQYF	TGTGCCAGCACCCCATCGGGGGGGGGGGACGAGCAGTACTTC
TRBD2	TRBV7-4	NA	TRBJ2-7	CASSQATSFTYEQYF	TGCGCCAGCAGCCAAGCGACTAGCTTTACCTACGAGCAGTACTTC
TRBD2	TRBV7-2	NA	TRBJ2-5	CASSLTGAGEETQYF	TGTGCCAGCAGCCTTACTGGAGCGGGAGAAGAGACCCAGTACTTC
NA	TRBV15	many	TRBJ1-3	CATSRDYGEGWSGNTIYF	TGTGCCACCAGCAGAGATTACGGGGAGGGTTGGTCTGGAAACACCATATATTTT
TRBD1	TRBV7-8	NA	TRBJ1-6	CARTGQGDSPLHF	TGTGCTAGAACTGGACAGGGGGATTCACCCCTCCACTTT
TRBD2	TRBV15	many	TRBJ2-7	CATSRKPSGTPYEQYF	TGTGCCACCAGCAGGAAGCCTAGCGGGACCCCCTACGAGCAGTACTTC
NA	TRBV20-1	NA	TRBJ1-2	CSASSAGSIYGYTF	TGCAGTGCCAGCAGTGCGGGCAGCATCTATGGCTACACCTTC
NA	TRBV5-1	many	TRBJ1-6	CASSLEDSNSPLHF	TGCGCCAGCAGCTTGGAGGACTCAAATTCACCCCTCCACTTT
TRBD1	TRBV19	NA	TRBJ1-2	CASSSGQGVRGYTF	TGTGCCAGTAGTTCGGGACAGGGAGTACGAGGCTACACCTTC
NA	TRBV19	many	TRBJ1-5	CASSIVGSGGLQPQHF	TGTGCCAGTAGTATAGTAGGTTCCGGGGGCCTTCAGCCCCAGCATTTT
NA	TRBV29-1	NA	TRBJ2-7	CSLDQDYYEQYF	TGCAGCTTGGACCAAGACTACTACGAGCAGTACTTC
NA	TRBV5-1	NA	TRBJ1-1	CASSQAGINPPEAFF	TGCGCCAGCAGCCAAGCGGGAATTAACCCCCCTGAAGCTTTCTTT